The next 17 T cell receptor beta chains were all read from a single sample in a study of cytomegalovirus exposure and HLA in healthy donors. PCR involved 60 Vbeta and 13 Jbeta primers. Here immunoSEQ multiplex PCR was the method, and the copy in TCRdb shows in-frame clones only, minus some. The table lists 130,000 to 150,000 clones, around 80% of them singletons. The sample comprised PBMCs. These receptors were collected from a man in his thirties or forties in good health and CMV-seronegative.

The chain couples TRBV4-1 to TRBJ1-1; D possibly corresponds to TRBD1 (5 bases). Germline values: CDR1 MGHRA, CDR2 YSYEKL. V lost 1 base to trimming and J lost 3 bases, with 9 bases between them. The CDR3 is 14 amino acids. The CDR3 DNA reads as TGCGCCAGCAGCCAAGTCGCAGGGTACACTGAAGCTTTCTTT. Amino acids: CASSQVAGYTEAFF.

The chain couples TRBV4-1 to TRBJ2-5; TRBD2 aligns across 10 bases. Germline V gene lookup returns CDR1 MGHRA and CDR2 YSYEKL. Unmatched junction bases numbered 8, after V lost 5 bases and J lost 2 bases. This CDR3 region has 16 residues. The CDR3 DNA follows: TGCGCCAGCAGCGCCCCCGGGACTAGCGTACAAGAGACCCAGTACTTC. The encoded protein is CASSAPGTSVQETQYF.

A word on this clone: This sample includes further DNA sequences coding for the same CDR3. The CDR3 nucleotides are TGTGCCAGCAGTGCCGGGACAAGGGGGTCCTACGAGCAGTACTTC. Translation: CASSAGTRGSYEQYF. The J gene is TRBJ2-7, the V gene TRBV27; a possible D gene is TRBD1 (6 bases). The germline V gene has CDR1 MNHEY and CDR2 SMNVEV (reference sequence). Trimming shortened V by 5 bases and J by 1 base, and 15 bases separated the two germline ends. This CDR3 has 15 residues.

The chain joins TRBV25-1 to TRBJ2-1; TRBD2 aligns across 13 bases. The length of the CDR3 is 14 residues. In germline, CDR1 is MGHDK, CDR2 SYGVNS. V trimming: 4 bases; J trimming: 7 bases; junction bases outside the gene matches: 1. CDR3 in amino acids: CASSGGLAGNEQFF. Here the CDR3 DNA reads TGTGCCAGCAGTGGGGGACTAGCGGGGAATGAGCAGTTCTTC.

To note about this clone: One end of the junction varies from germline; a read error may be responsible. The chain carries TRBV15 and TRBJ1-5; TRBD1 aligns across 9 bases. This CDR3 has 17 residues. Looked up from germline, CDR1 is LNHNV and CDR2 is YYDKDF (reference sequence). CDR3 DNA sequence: TGTGCCACCAGCAGCGAAAGGACAGGGGTAGGCAATCAGCCCCAGAATTTT. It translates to CATSSERTGVGNQPQNF.

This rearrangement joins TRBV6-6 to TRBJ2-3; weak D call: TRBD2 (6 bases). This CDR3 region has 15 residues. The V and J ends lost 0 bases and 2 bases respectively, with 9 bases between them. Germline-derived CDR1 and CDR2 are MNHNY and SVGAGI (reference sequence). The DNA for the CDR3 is TGTGCCAGCAGTTACTCCGGGACTCCCACAGATACGCAGTATTTT. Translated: CASSYSGTPTDTQYF.

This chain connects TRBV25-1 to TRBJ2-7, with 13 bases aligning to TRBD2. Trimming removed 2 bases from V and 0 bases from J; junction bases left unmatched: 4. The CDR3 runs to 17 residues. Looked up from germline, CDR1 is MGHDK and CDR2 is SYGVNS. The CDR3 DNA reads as TGTGCCAGCAGTGAAAGGAGGACTAGCGGGAGCTCCTACGAGCAGTACTTC. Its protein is CASSERRTSGSSYEQYF.

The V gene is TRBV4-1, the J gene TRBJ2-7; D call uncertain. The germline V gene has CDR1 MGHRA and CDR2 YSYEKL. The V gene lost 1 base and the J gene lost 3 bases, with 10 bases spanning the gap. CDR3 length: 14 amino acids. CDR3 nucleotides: TGCGCCAGCAGCCAAGGACATCTACTCTACGAGCAGTACTTC. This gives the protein CASSQGHLLYEQYF.

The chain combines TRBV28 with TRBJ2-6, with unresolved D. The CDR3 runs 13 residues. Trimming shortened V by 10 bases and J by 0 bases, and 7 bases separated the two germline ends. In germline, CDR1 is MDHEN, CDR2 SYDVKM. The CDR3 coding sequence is TGTGCCACCCTAAACTCTGGGGCCAACGTCCTGACTTTC. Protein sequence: CATLNSGANVLTF.

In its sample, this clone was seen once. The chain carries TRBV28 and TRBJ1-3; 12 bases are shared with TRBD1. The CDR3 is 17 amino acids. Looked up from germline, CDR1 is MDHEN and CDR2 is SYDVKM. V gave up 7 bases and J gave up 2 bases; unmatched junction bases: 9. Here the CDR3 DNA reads TGTGCCAGCAACAAAGGGGGACAGGGGGCAGCTGGAAACACCATATATTTT. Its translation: CASNKGGQGAAGNTIYF.

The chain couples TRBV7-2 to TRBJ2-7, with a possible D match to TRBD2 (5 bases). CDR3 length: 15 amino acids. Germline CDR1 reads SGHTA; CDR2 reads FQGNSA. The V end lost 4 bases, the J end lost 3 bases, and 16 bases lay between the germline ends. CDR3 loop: CASSSTRRLHYEQYF. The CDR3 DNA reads TGTGCCAGCAGCTCTACTCGACGACTACACTACGAGCAGTACTTC.

The CDR3 sequence is CASMSGRQETQYF. Here the CDR3 DNA reads TGTGCCAGCATGTCAGGGCGCCAAGAGACCCAGTACTTC. The gene calls are TRBV28 and TRBJ2-5; a possible D gene is TRBD1 (5 bases). Germline CDR1 reads MDHEN; CDR2 reads SYDVKM. The CDR3 covers 13 residues. V lost 7 bases, J lost 1 base, and 10 bases lay in between.

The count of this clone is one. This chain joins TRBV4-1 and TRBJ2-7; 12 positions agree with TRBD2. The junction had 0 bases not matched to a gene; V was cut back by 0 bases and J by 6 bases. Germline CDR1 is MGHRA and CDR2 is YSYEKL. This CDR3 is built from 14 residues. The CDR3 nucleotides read TGCGCCAGCAGCCAAGAACTAGCGGGAGGCGAGCAGTACTTC. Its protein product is CASSQELAGGEQYF.

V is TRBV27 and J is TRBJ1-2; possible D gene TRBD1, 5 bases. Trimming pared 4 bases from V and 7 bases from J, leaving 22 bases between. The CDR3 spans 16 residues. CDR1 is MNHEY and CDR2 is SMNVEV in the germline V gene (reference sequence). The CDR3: CASSWGEGEVSSGYTF. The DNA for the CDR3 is TGTGCCAGCAGTTGGGGGGAGGGAGAGGTTTCTAGTGGCTACACCTTC.

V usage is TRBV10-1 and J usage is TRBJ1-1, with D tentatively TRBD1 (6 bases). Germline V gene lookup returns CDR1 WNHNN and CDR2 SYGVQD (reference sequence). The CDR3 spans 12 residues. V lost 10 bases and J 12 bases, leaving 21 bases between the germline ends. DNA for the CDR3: TGCGCCAACCGGGGGGGGCGTATGAAAACTTTCTTT. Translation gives CANRGGRMKTFF.

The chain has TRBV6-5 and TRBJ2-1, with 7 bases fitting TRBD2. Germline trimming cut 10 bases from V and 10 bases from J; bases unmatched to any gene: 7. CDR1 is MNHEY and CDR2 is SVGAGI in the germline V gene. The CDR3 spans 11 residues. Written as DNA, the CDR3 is TGTGCCACCGGAAACGGGGGGGAGCAGTTCTTC. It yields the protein CATGNGGEQFF.

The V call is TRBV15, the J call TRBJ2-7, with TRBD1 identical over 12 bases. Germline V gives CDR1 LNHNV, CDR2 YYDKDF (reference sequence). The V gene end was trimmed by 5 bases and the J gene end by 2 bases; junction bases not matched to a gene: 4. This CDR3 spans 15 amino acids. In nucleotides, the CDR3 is TGTGCCACCAGCTGGGGACAGGGGGCCCCCTACGAGCAGTACTTC. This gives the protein CATSWGQGAPYEQYF. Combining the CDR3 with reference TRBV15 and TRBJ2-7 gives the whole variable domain DAMVIQNPRYQVTQFGKPVTLSCSQTLNHNVMYWYQQKSSQAPKLLFHYYDKDFNNEADTPDNFQSRRPNTSFCFLDIRSPGLGDTAMYLCATSWGQGAPYEQYFGPGTRLTVT.